This T cell receptor (beta chain) was sequenced in a study of T cells in Graves' hyperthyroidism and ophthalmopathy. V was pared by 10 bases and J by 4 bases, with 10 bases of the junction left unmatched. CDR1 is SEHNR, CDR2 FQNEAQ, per germline (reference sequence). The CDR3 contains 14 residues. It was uncontrolled infection, other autoimmune disease, pregnancy or lactation that excluded patients. Based on clinical symptoms, serum thyroxine and TRAb, thyroid ultrasound and orbital computed tomography, diagnoses were reached. This sample holds PBMCs from roughly 10 ml fresh peripheral blood. This clonotype was detected ten times or more. There were TCR beta CDR3 regions amplified from RNA transcripts. The HTBI primer set served for first-round RT-PCR of the TCR CDR3. TCRdb reanalysed the multiplex PCR reads using MiXCR and keeps one entry per CDR3 protein. The sample yields about 480,000 distinct CDR3 sequences, approximately 15% seen once.

The specimen was blood. This chain uses TRBV7-9 with TRBJ2-1, with TRBD2 matching over 7 bases. The receptor was isolated from a woman younger than 30 with Graves' hyperthyroidism. The CDR3 bases are TGTGCCACTGAATGGGAGGGCCTGTACAATGAGCAGTTCTTC. Protein product: CATEWEGLYNEQFF.